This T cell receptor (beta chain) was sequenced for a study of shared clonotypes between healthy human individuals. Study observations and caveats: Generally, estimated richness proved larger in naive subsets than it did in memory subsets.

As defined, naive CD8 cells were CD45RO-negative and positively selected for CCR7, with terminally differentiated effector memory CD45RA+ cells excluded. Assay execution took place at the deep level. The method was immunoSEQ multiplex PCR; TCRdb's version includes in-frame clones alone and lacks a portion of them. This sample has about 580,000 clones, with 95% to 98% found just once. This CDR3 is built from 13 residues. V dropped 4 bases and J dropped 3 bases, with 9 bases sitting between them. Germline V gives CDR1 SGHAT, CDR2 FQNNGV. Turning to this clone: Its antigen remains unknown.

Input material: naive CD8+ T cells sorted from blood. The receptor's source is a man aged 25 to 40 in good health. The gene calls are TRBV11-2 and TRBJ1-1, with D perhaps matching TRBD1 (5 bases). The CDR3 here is CASSSRGDTEAFF. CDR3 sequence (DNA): TGTGCCAGCAGCTCCCGAGGGGACACTGAAGCTTTCTTT.